The following is a T cell receptor (beta chain) sequence with its context. CDR3 length equals 14 residues. The V and J ends lost 7 bases and 1 base respectively, with 15 bases between them. In germline, CDR1 is SQVTM, CDR2 ANQGSEA. RNA in amounts of about 0.45 to 1 ug was reverse transcribed with random hexamers. The CDR3 of TCR beta was amplified by immunoSEQ multiplex PCR across 54 Vbeta and 13 Jbeta. TCRdb used MiXCR to reprocess the immunoSEQ multiplex PCR reads, holding one entry per CDR3 protein. The sample lists about 250,000 distinct CDR3 sequences; roughly 95% were seen once. The data belong to a study of CD8 T cells in Susac syndrome. CD8+ and CD4+ blood T cells underwent TCR beta sequencing. The patients serving as multiple sclerosis controls were treatment-naive. They had stable or active relapsing-remitting disease and fulfilled revised McDonald criteria. In contrast to the negatively isolated CD8+ and CD4+ T cells, TEMRA cells were FACS-enriched.

The specimen sequenced was CD4+ T cells from PBMCs. The receptor comes from a human donor with multiple sclerosis. The rearrangement joins TRBV29-1 to TRBJ2-3; no reliable D call. For the CDR3, the DNA is TGCAGCGCCGGGTTCGGTGGAGGCACAGATACGCAGTATTTT. Protein sequence: CSAGFGGGTDTQYF.